This TCR beta chain derives from a study of blood T cell repertoires in COVID-19. About the research overall: From the United States, Italy and Spain came samples of acute and convalescent COVID-19. T cells, B-cell-depleted T cells, or PBMCs supplied cDNA or gDNA.

This CDR3 contains 16 residues. Germline V CDR1 and CDR2: MNHEY, SMNVEV (reference sequence). The J segment lost 5 bases and the V segment lost 5 bases, leaving 10 bases of the junction unmatched. Original processing notes: Nucleated cell counts were estimated from reference gene primer amplification. Using immunoSEQ multiplex PCR, the repertoire was profiled, and TCRdb retains in-frame clones only, with some absent. The D gene and trimming were derived from the DNA, and the V and J assignments and clone size from that table. The table records nearly 35,000 clones, nearly 95% of them present only once.

V is TRBV27 and J is TRBJ2-5; 11 bases are shared with TRBD2. The sequence derives from a human donor in a cohort sampled during active COVID-19. Sequencing input: peripheral blood. This CDR3 is CASSVRLAGNEETQYF. CDR3 nucleotides: TGTGCCAGCAGTGTTAGACTAGCGGGGAACGAGGAGACCCAGTACTTC.